Listed below are T cell receptor beta chains from one sample, sequenced in a study of blood T cells in healthy people across ages. TCRdb re-called the 5' RACE reads through MiXCR, storing one row per CDR3 protein. The sample includes 550,000 to 600,000 distinct CDR3 sequences, 27% of them seen just once. The sequenced sample was blood. The receptors derive from a woman aged 70-85 years in good health. Both conserved end residues are part of each CDR3. The D gene is left open where the match is weak. Size is omitted from some rows. Given values are once, few, many or a class for expanded clones.

V	length	J	D	size	CDR3	DNA
TRBV29-1	15	TRBJ2-5	TRBD1	few	CSVVRGGSTSETQYF	TGCAGCGTTGTAAGAGGGGGCAGCACGAGCGAGACCCAGTACTTC
TRBV12-3/TRBV12-4	15	TRBJ1-3	NA	NA	CASSFQGSAGNTIYF	TGTGCCAGCAGTTTCCAGGGAAGTGCTGGAAACACCATATATTTT
TRBV20-1	17	TRBJ2-1	TRBD2	few	CSASSSGGGLFTHEQFF	TGCAGTGCTAGCTCTAGCGGGGGGGGTCTTTTTACCCATGAGCAGTTCTTC
TRBV7-2	14	TRBJ1-2	NA	NA	CASSLFGGLDGYTF	TGTGCCAGCAGCTTATTTGGGGGGCTGGATGGCTACACCTTC
TRBV20-1	14	TRBJ1-1	NA	NA	CSVPQPQGMAEAFF	TGCAGTGTACCCCAACCCCAAGGAATGGCTGAAGCTTTCTTT
TRBV4-2	15	TRBJ2-7	TRBD2	many	CASSRIAGEGYEQYF	TGTGCCAGCAGCCGAATAGCGGGGGAGGGCTACGAGCAGTACTTC
TRBV7-9	15	TRBJ1-5	NA	NA	CASSLVGRSYQPQHF	TGTGCCAGCAGCTTGGTGGGGCGGTCCTATCAGCCCCAGCATTTT
TRBV7-6	19	TRBJ2-1	TRBD2	NA	CASSTDPLLGGGAYNEQFF	TGTGCCAGCAGCACCGATCCCCTACTGGGCGGGGGGGCCTACAATGAGCAGTTCTTC
TRBV12-3/TRBV12-4	14	TRBJ2-5	NA	many	CASSRHSNQETQYF	TGTGCCAGCAGTAGACACTCGAATCAAGAGACCCAGTACTTC
TRBV11-2	15	TRBJ2-2	NA	NA	CASSLRTDNTGELFF	TGTGCCAGCAGCCTAAGAACAGACAACACCGGGGAGCTGTTTTTT
TRBV20-1	14	TRBJ1-6	NA	few	CSASILSRNSPLHF	TGCAGTGCTAGCATACTCTCGCGGAATTCACCCCTCCACTTT
TRBV6-6	15	TRBJ2-7	NA	few	CASRGPTGVGREQYF	TGTGCCAGCAGGGGACCGACCGGAGTGGGTCGCGAGCAGTACTTC
TRBV20-1	18	TRBJ2-3	NA	NA	CSVRDLNAGASSTDTQYF	TGCAGTGTTAGAGATCTCAACGCGGGGGCTTCTAGCACAGATACGCAGTATTTT
TRBV7-9	17	TRBJ2-1	NA	NA	CASRSRLRDRGNNEQFF	TGTGCCAGCAGGTCCCGACTTCGGGACCGGGGTAACAATGAGCAGTTCTTC
TRBV10-3	15	TRBJ2-3	NA	few	CAISVSYSPTDTQYF	TGTGCCATCAGTGTAAGCTACTCCCCCACAGATACGCAGTATTTT
TRBV10-3	13	TRBJ2-5	NA	few	CAISRQFQETQYF	TGTGCCATCAGCCGACAGTTCCAAGAGACCCAGTACTTC
TRBV14	14	TRBJ2-7	TRBD2	few	CASSPLADSYEQYF	TGTGCCAGCAGCCCACTAGCGGACTCCTACGAGCAGTACTTC
TRBV24-1	20	TRBJ2-1	TRBD2	NA	CATSDPRTSGGADPYNEQFF	TGTGCCACCAGTGATCCACGGACTAGCGGGGGGGCCGACCCCTACAATGAGCAGTTCTTC
TRBV10-3	14	TRBJ2-1	NA	NA	CASTFSDIYNEQFF	TGTGCCAGCACTTTCTCGGACATCTACAATGAGCAGTTCTTC
TRBV3-1	15	TRBJ2-2	NA	few	CASSQDLLVPGELFF	TGTGCCAGCAGCCAAGATTTACTAGTCCCCGGGGAGCTGTTTTTT
TRBV7-9	15	TRBJ2-4	NA	few	CASSRPRGAKNIQYF	TGTGCCAGCAGTCGTCCGCGGGGAGCCAAAAACATTCAGTACTTC
TRBV5-1	13	TRBJ2-5	NA	NA	CASSFGPEETQYF	TGCGCCAGCAGCTTCGGTCCCGAAGAGACCCAGTACTTC
TRBV20-1	13	TRBJ2-5	NA	NA	CSASVAHQETQYF	TGCAGTGCTAGTGTGGCTCACCAAGAGACCCAGTACTTC
TRBV5-1	14	TRBJ1-1	NA	NA	CASSSMGAQREAFF	TGCGCCAGCAGCTCGATGGGGGCCCAGAGAGAAGCTTTCTTT